This T cell receptor beta chain was captured in a study of T-cell reconstitution after alpha-beta-depleted transplantation in children. Unique molecular identifiers were built into the TCRbeta library. TCRdb itself ran the PCR reads through MiXCR, one entry per CDR3 protein. Found here are hundreds of thousands of distinct CDR3 sequences, about 31% of them singletons; the top ten hold around 2.5%. The source of this sequence is a human donor who donated a stem cell graft to a child with aplastic anemia. The material was PBMCs from the stem cell graft donor, obtained from the stem cell graft.

The CDR3 here is CASSQDWGTKEGTGELFF. The CDR3 nucleotides are TGTGCCAGCAGCCAAGATTGGGGGACTAAGGAGGGGACCGGGGAGCTGTTTTTT. The V gene is TRBV3-1, the J gene TRBJ2-2; 7 bases agree with TRBD2. Trimming cost V 0 bases and J 5 bases; bases outside gene matches: 12. Germline V gene sequence: CDR1 LGHDT, CDR2 YNNKEL (reference sequence). CDR3 size: 18 residues.